The following is a T cell receptor beta chain sequence with its context. Its specific antigen is unknown. V and J lose 0 bases and 8 bases, and a span of 23 bases separates them. The germline V gene sets CDR1 to SGHTA and CDR2 to FQGTGA. The CDR3 runs 18 amino acids, cysteine and phenylalanine included. Just CDR3 DNA is preserved here, 54 bases in frame from base 1. This specimen belongs to a study of cytomegalovirus exposure and HLA in healthy donors (dated by TCRdb to the late 2010s). With regard to the full study: An earlier analysis of 587 of the donors reported 276 Gb of sequence data and around 110 million unique TCR beta sequences obtained from about 170 million T cells. An early release that covered roughly 600 HLA-typed donors contained about 300 gigabases of sequencing data and tens of millions of unique TCR sequences. Of the roughly 420 genotyped donors, more than 75% were placed in the genetic ancestry cluster associated with self-reported Caucasian donors. The study aimed to test whether signatures of past pathogen exposure could be identified by cataloging public T cell receptors. The study profiled the T cell repertoires of about 640 subjects by immunosequencing and related them to cytomegalovirus serostatus. Along with the roughly 670-subject first cohort, a separate validation cohort of around 110 different subjects was used. The study combined high-throughput TCR immunosequencing, statistical association of individual TCRs with disease status, and machine learning to predict cytomegalovirus infection status. A later analysis re-analyzed previously published TCR beta repertoires from hundreds of donors and added high-resolution HLA genotyping to study TCR occurrence patterns. Rather than drawing on any new phenotypic data, the later analysis identified candidate immune exposures from TCR beta sequences and the way those sequences occurred across donors. An earlier analysis of around 580 of the donors used high-throughput TCR beta sequencing to judge whether each TCR beta V gene segment behaved as functional or pseudogenic. Donor age, sex, ethnicity and CMV serostatus were compiled together with the repertoire data. In a later genetic analysis, genome-wide SNP genotypes for about three fifths of the roughly 670 donors were used, and that subset was treated as a discovery cohort. Every discovery cohort repertoire had been produced on one sequencing platform. HLA typing included class I and class II loci at four-digit resolution. The number of typed donors differed by locus: about 620-640 for A, B, C, DRB1 and DQB1; 522 for DQA1; 606 for DPA1; and some 430 for DPB1. Roughly 5 DR-DQ haplotypes were handled as single units for association and clustering, since linkage in the cohort was strong. On average, roughly 240,000 unique TCR beta nucleotide sequences were sequenced per donor among roughly 430 genotyped donors of the cohort, with around 19% of those sequences being non-productive.

General findings and caveats noted by the study authors: The classifier was reported to diagnose cytomegalovirus status with high specificity and sensitivity in both the original cohort and the validation cohort. The authors suggested that the approach could potentially be generalized to other disease states and immunological phenotypes. Linkage disequilibrium might explain the correlated functional status among segregating V segments, but an unknown experimental factor could not be excluded. Broadly in line with IMGT annotations, most TCR beta V segments showed up in productive rearrangements about 87% or about 30% of the time in an earlier analysis of around 550 of the donors. The study gave a list of under 200 TCR beta chains associated with cytomegalovirus. This cohort had only TCR beta chains sequenced, and the lack of alpha or paired-chain data limited which features could be detected. Most CMV-associated TCR beta chains appeared to be HLA-restricted in a later analysis, and the HLA associations seemed to be driven largely by CMV exposure. A further reported finding was that TCR beta sequences accurately predicted the HLA-A and HLA-B alleles for most subjects in the first cohort. A few of the identified cytomegalovirus-associated TCR beta chains were confirmed in vitro to be specific for cytomegalovirus antigens. Sequencing depth was assumed to be roughly uniform across donors in the presence/absence analyses, though that assumption may not hold. Some IMGT-functional V segments, including TRBV6-2 and TRBV6-3, could not be told apart with the 87-base-pair reads, so those segments were excluded. A later analysis found that TCR association rates varied across HLA loci, with DRB1 alleles showing the most associated TCRs and HLA-C alleles the fewest. A group of highly shared sequence variants was considered likely to be a technical artifact of the sequencing pipeline. In a later genetic analysis, fewer N-insertions in productive TCRs were reported among donors in an Asian-associated ancestry cluster than the approximately 670-donor mean. In a later genetic analysis, a missense DCLRE1C variant was associated with V-gene and J-gene trimming of TCR beta chains, and the association was replicated in an independent cohort. At a false discovery rate of 0.05, a later analysis linked around 15,000 TCR beta sequences to specific HLA alleles. When HLA alleles, especially DR and DQ, strongly co-occurred, attributing TCR associations to individual alleles was difficult. In a later analysis, HLA-associated TCR beta chains showed more clonal expansion and lower generation probabilities than non-associated chains that were equally common. Most TCR sequences were seen in very few donors, while some public TCRs were found in many individuals. The earlier analysis of some 560 of the donors excluded over 15 rarely observed V segments, including chromosome 9 orphons, because counts were too low. HLA typing was unavailable for some donors at each locus, so association tests used only the typed subset. In a later analysis, several top co-occurrence clusters were reported to appear linked to parvovirus B19, influenza, CMV and Epstein-Barr virus. CMV serostatus was the only immune exposure information available for the cohort.

The library was prepared using the immunoSEQ multiplex PCR assay. A mixture of 60 forward primers for TCR Vbeta segments and 13 reverse primers for TCR Jbeta segments was used in the multiplex PCR. The CDR3 region of rearranged TCR beta genes was amplified from genomic DNA by a multiplex PCR assay. The Illumina HiSeq System was used to sequence the amplified TCR beta libraries as 87-base-pair reads. Per the source publication's procedure: A later analysis counted about 76 million unique TCR beta chains across the 670 or so repertoires, and 10 million to 11 million of these chains were shared by at least two donors. Raw reads were error-corrected and collapsed into unique sequences by a nearest-neighbor algorithm in which closely related sequences were merged to remove PCR and sequencing errors. V, D and J gene segments were assigned by aligning CDR3 sequences to IMGT reference sequences. For a sequence to be retained, a match of at least six nucleotides to both a V gene segment and a J gene segment was required. A rearrangement counted as productive if the CDR3 had no stop codons and remained in frame with V and J, and every other rearrangement counted as non-productive. Following IMGT convention, CDR3 was defined as the stretch from the second conserved V-encoded cysteine to the conserved J-encoded phenylalanine. The earlier analysis of about 610 of the donors excluded any sequence lacking an unambiguous match to a single V gene segment. In an earlier analysis of some 590 of the donors, a V segment was called functional when productive rearrangements were above 56.7%, and segregating when the standard deviation between donors exceeded 5%. To diagnose cytomegalovirus status from the catalog of TCR beta chain sequences, a statistical classification framework was built. In a later analysis, TCR nucleotide sequences were compared against IMGT/GENE-DB human TR gene sequences so that V and J genes could be assigned. A later analysis assigned CDR3 sequences and most-parsimonious VDJ recombination scenarios with the TCRdist pipeline. In a later analysis, each TCR beta chain was defined by its CDR3 amino acid sequence together with its V-gene family, and reads lacking a unique V-gene family were excluded. As a way to deal with suspected cross-contamination and a sequencing artifact, a later analysis dropped over 550 nucleotide sequences that were highly shared and had low generation probability. A later analysis calculated a clonal expansion index for each public chain from normalized within-repertoire ranks of inferred template counts. Generation probabilities in a later analysis came from a VDJ recombination model fitted to out-of-frame rearrangements, and those results were checked against IGoR. A later analysis scored TCR-TCR, TCR-HLA and TCR-CMV co-occurrence with hypergeometric tests, applying a repertoire-size bias correction to TCR pairs. False discovery rates were estimated in a later analysis by permuting HLA or CMV assignments 20 times. A later analysis grouped co-occurring TCRs with DBSCAN, adding TCRdist sequence similarity when clustering within HLA-allele-positive subsets. Repertoires with fewer than 30,000 or more than 120,000 public chains were left out of co-occurrence clustering, as were roughly five repertoires with anomalous nucleotide sharing. This immuneACCESS table, as held by TCRdb, lists in-frame sequences with V and J called but not all clones. Of the missing ones, under half trace to an unresolved V gene in checked studies; the others have no known cause. V, J and clone size are those of that table, while D and trimming were read from the DNA. The sample's table lists a count of 100,000 to 150,000 clones. The ten largest clones represent 1.5% to 2% of the sample.

In total, approximately 700 healthy bone marrow donors made up the cohort. At the time of sampling, all cohort members were nominally healthy, though unrecorded immune exposures were likely present. The donor was CMV seronegative and was included in the group of 352 seronegative cohort members. A peripheral blood sample was provided by each donor, and peripheral blood mononuclear cells were used for TCR beta sequencing. The Qiagen DNeasy Blood Extraction Kit was used to extract genomic DNA from the blood cell samples. The source of this sequence is a man aged 18 to 30 in good health and CMV-seronegative. Here the chain combines TRBV7-3 and TRBJ2-1; a weak D assignment points to TRBD2 (6 bases agree). Sample: PBMCs. This receptor carries the CDR3 CASSLTGGRLTLSDEQFF. The sequence in DNA is TGTGCCAGCAGCTTAACCGGAGGGCGACTCACCCTGAGCGATGAGCAGTTCTTC.